The 21 T cell receptor beta chains below were found in one sample sequenced in a study of graft-versus-host responses after intestinal transplantation. Processing released intraepithelial and lamina propria lymphocytes from the graft tissue. The data were produced by immunoSEQ multiplex PCR, yet TCRdb's version contains in-frame clones alone and is incomplete. The table records 15,000 to 20,000 clones, roughly 83% of them present only once. The material was ileum tissue, obtained roughly 600 days after intestinal transplantation. These receptors all come from a human patient who received an intestinal transplant, so some T cells may come from the graft donor.

This clone came up once. The chain is built from TRBV5-1 and TRBJ2-7, with D tentatively TRBD1 (6 bases). Germline-derived CDR1 and CDR2 are SGHRS and YFSETQ. The germline V and J ends were trimmed by 3 bases and 0 bases, with 10 bases remaining between them. This CDR3 has 14 residues. CDR3 loop: CASSWDTSSYEQYF. The CDR3 bases are TGCGCCAGCAGCTGGGACACCAGCTCCTACGAGCAGTACTTC.

V usage is TRBV19 and J usage is TRBJ1-2; no reliable D call. The V gene's germline CDR1 is LNHDA and CDR2 SQIVND (reference sequence). With 0 bases removed from V and 8 bases from J, the gap between germline ends came to 7 bases. CDR3 length equals 12 residues. The CDR3, as DNA: TGTGCCAGTAGTATAGAGGGCGGGGGCTACACCTTC. Its translation is CASSIEGGGYTF. Looking up the rest from reference TRBV19 and TRBJ1-2 gives the full variable domain: DGGITQSPKYLFRKEGQNVTLSCEQNLNHDAMYWYRQDPGQGLRLIYYSQIVNDFQKGDIAEGYSVSREKKESFPLTVTSAQKNPTAFYLCASSIEGGGYTFGSGTRLTVV.

This chain uses TRBV27 with TRBJ2-1, with 9 bases that match TRBD1. J gave up 0 bases and V 3 bases, and 0 bases lay outside the gene matches. The CDR3 consists of 15 residues. Germline V lookup: CDR1 MNHEY, CDR2 SMNVEV (reference sequence). The CDR3 is CASSLTGGSYNEQFF. CDR3 DNA sequence: TGTGCCAGCAGTTTGACAGGGGGCTCCTACAATGAGCAGTTCTTC.

J is TRBJ2-7 and V is TRBV18; 8 bases are shared with TRBD1. The CDR3 length is 15 residues. Trimming at V came to 4 bases and at J to 5 bases, leaving 10 bases not matched to a gene. Germline V gives CDR1 KGHSH, CDR2 LQKENI. The CDR3 DNA is TGTGCCAGCTCACTCGGACAGGGCAGTAGCGACGAGCAGTACTTC. Protein: CASSLGQGSSDEQYF.

In DNA, the CDR3 is TGTGCCAGCAGTGGTAGCGGGGGAGGAAGCGAGCAGTACTTC. Translating it yields CASSGSGGGSEQYF. The chain employs TRBV2 and TRBJ2-5, with 9 bases lining up with TRBD2. The DNA end lines up better with TRBJ2-7; the J call may be wrong. The CDR3 length is 14 residues. Per germline, CDR1 SNHLY and CDR2 FYNNEI.

The chain couples TRBV5-1 to TRBJ1-3; D might be TRBD1 (6 bases). Germline V CDR1 and CDR2: SGHRS, YFSETQ. V shed 5 bases and J shed 2 bases, with 11 bases lying between them. The CDR3 covers 14 residues. CDR3: CASSKGQTGNTIYF. The CDR3 DNA reads as TGCGCCAGCAGTAAGGGACAAACTGGAAACACCATATATTTT.

The rearrangement uses TRBV9 and TRBJ2-1, with 10 bases fitting TRBD1. Trimming cost V 0 bases and J 9 bases; bases outside gene matches: 9. Germline loops: CDR1 SGDLS, CDR2 YYNGEE. This CDR3 is built from 16 residues. CDR3 residues: CASSVERDRGNGEQFF. The CDR3 coding sequence is TGTGCCAGCAGCGTAGAGCGGGACAGGGGAAATGGTGAGCAGTTCTTC.

The chain recombines TRBV11-2 with TRBJ1-1; TRBD1 aligns across 9 bases. V lost 0 bases and J lost 4; bases outside the gene matches: 6. Looked up from germline, CDR1 is SGHAT and CDR2 is FQNNGV. The CDR3 spans 16 residues. CDR3 DNA sequence: TGTGCCAGCAGCTTAGATTTCGAGACAGGGGGCACTGAAGCTTTCTTT. This codes for CASSLDFETGGTEAFF.

This rearrangement joins TRBV6-5 to TRBJ2-7; 7 nucleotides line up with TRBD2. CDR1 is MNHEY and CDR2 is SVGAGI in the germline V gene. There are 14 residues in the CDR3. J gave up 2 bases and V 6 bases, and 7 bases lay outside the gene matches. CDR3 bases: TGTGCCAGCAGAGCGGGACTGAGAACCTACGAGCAGTACTTC. Its translation is CASRAGLRTYEQYF.

This chain uses TRBV13 with TRBJ1-1, with 7 positions matching TRBD1. The CDR3 covers 13 residues. V lost 6 bases to trimming and J lost 3 bases; unmatched junction nucleotides: 4. CDR1 is PRHDT and CDR2 is FYEKMQ in the germline V gene (reference sequence). The CDR3 protein is CASRRGQDTEAFF. CDR3 coding DNA: TGTGCCAGCAGACGAGGACAGGACACTGAAGCTTTCTTT.

The chain links TRBV10-3 to TRBJ2-3, with D perhaps TRBD2 (5 bases). The germline CDR1 and CDR2 sequences are ENHRY and SYGVKD. Trimming pared 9 bases from V and 0 bases from J, leaving 16 bases between. The CDR3 runs 15 residues. For the CDR3, the DNA is TGTGCCATGGCACTAGATCGGGCTAGCACAGATACGCAGTATTTT. The encoded protein is CAMALDRASTDTQYF.

The J gene is TRBJ1-2, the V gene TRBV14, with no clear D. V was clipped by 2 bases and J by 6 bases, with 7 bases between them. CDR1 and CDR2 from the germline V gene are SGHDN and FVKESK. The CDR3 covers 12 residues. In nucleotides, the CDR3 is TGTGCCAGCAGCCAAATGGGGAATGGCTACACCTTC. Its protein product is CASSQMGNGYTF.

The chain combines TRBV28 with TRBJ2-7; TRBD1 aligns across 7 bases. Germline V lookup: CDR1 MDHEN, CDR2 SYDVKM. This CDR3 is 13 amino acids long. V trimming: 7 bases; J trimming: 2 bases; junction bases outside the gene matches: 5. CDR3 amino acids: CASTVGQAYEQYF. The CDR3 DNA is TGTGCCAGCACCGTCGGACAGGCCTACGAGCAGTACTTC. Together with reference TRBV28 and TRBJ2-7, the CDR3 gives the full variable domain: DVKVTQSSRYLVKRTGEKVFLECVQDMDHENMFWYRQDPGLGLRLIYFSYDVKMKEKGDIPEGYSVSREKKERFSLILESASTNQTSMYLCASTVGQAYEQYFGPGTRLTVT.

V and J are TRBV6-1 and TRBJ1-6; possible D gene TRBD1, 6 bases. In germline, CDR1 is MNHNS, CDR2 SASEGT. This CDR3 spans 17 amino acids. V lost 4 bases to trimming and J lost 8 bases, with 21 bases between them. DNA of the CDR3: TGTGCCAGCAGTGGACACTACAGGGAGGCCCTACATTCACCCCTCCACTTT. Protein: CASSGHYREALHSPLHF.

This clone was seen a single time. The V call is TRBV25-1, the J call TRBJ2-1; D is undetermined. The V end was cut by 1 base, the J end by 6 bases, with 4 bases between. Per the germline V gene, CDR1 is MGHDK and CDR2 is SYGVNS. This CDR3 has 12 amino acids. The CDR3 sequence is CASSELSNEQFF. The CDR3 DNA reads as TGTGCCAGCAGTGAATTGTCCAATGAGCAGTTCTTC. The full variable domain, with the rest looked up from reference TRBV25-1 and TRBJ2-1, is EADIYQTPRYLVIGTGKKITLECSQTMGHDKMYWYQQDPGMELHLIHYSYGVNSTEKGDLSSESTVSRIRTEHFPLTLESARPSHTSQYLCASSELSNEQFFGPGTRLTVL.

This CDR3 is CAIRAGGIYNEQFF. CDR3 nucleotide sequence: TGTGCCATCAGGGCAGGGGGGATCTACAATGAGCAGTTCTTC. The chain carries TRBV10-3 and TRBJ2-1; a weak D match, TRBD1 (7 bases). Germline CDR1 ENHRY, CDR2 SYGVKD. The length of the CDR3 is 14 residues. Trimming removed 6 bases from V and 3 bases from J, with 12 bases in between.

A note on this clone: Additional DNA sequences in this sample encode the identical CDR3. The chain is built from TRBV18 and TRBJ1-6; a possible D gene is TRBD1 (5 bases). This CDR3 region has 17 residues. Germline CDR1 reads KGHSH; CDR2 reads LQKENI. Trimming removed 1 base at V and 2 bases at J, with 12 bases between. DNA of the CDR3: TGTGCCAGCTCACCACGGGACGGGGCTCCCTATAATTCACCCCTCCACTTT. It encodes CASSPRDGAPYNSPLHF.

In this sample, this clone turned up once. The CDR3 does not end in the conserved phenylalanine or tryptophan, so this is likely a read error. The J gene is TRBJ1-6, the V gene TRBV2, with TRBD1 as a possible D gene (5 bases). Germline-derived CDR1 and CDR2 are SNHLY and FYNNEI. The CDR3 length is 15 residues. Trimming left V 6 bases short and J 5 bases short, with 14 bases between. The CDR3 nucleotides read TGTGCCAGCAGCCTGCTACGGGGGGATAATTCACCCCTCCACCTT. This encodes CASSLLRGDNSPLHL.

This clone was detected only a few times. The gene calls are TRBV19 and TRBJ2-3; 10 bases fit TRBD2. The CDR3 is 15 amino acids. With V trimmed by 7 bases and J by 4 bases, 8 bases remained unmatched. Germline V gene sequence: CDR1 LNHDA, CDR2 SQIVND (reference sequence). CDR3: CASTKTSGAADTQYF. CDR3 bases: TGTGCCAGTACTAAAACTAGCGGGGCGGCAGATACGCAGTATTTT.

This rearrangement joins TRBV6-1 to TRBJ2-5, with D maybe TRBD2 (6 bases). Trimming stripped 2 bases from V and 2 bases from J, with 12 bases between. This CDR3 is built from 15 residues. Germline lookup yields CDR1 MNHNS and CDR2 SASEGT. CDR3 region: CASSERWGTQETQYF. The CDR3 DNA is TGTGCCAGCAGTGAAAGGTGGGGGACTCAAGAGACCCAGTACTTC.

There are a few counts of this clone. The rearrangement joins TRBV5-6 to TRBJ1-2; D ambiguous. The CDR3 runs 13 residues. Trimming removed 1 base at V and 10 bases at J, with 14 bases between. Germline V gene data show CDR1 as SGHDT and CDR2 as YYEEEE. The CDR3 DNA reads TGTGCCAGCAGCTTGCAGGTCAACGGTGTCTACACCTTC. This encodes CASSLQVNGVYTF. Drawing the rest from reference TRBV5-6 and TRBJ1-2, the complete variable domain is DAGVTQSPTHLIKTRGQQVTLRCSPKSGHDTVSWYQQALGQGPQFIFQYYEEEERQRGNFPDRFSGHQFPNYSSELNVNALLLGDSALYLCASSLQVNGVYTFGSGTRLTVV.